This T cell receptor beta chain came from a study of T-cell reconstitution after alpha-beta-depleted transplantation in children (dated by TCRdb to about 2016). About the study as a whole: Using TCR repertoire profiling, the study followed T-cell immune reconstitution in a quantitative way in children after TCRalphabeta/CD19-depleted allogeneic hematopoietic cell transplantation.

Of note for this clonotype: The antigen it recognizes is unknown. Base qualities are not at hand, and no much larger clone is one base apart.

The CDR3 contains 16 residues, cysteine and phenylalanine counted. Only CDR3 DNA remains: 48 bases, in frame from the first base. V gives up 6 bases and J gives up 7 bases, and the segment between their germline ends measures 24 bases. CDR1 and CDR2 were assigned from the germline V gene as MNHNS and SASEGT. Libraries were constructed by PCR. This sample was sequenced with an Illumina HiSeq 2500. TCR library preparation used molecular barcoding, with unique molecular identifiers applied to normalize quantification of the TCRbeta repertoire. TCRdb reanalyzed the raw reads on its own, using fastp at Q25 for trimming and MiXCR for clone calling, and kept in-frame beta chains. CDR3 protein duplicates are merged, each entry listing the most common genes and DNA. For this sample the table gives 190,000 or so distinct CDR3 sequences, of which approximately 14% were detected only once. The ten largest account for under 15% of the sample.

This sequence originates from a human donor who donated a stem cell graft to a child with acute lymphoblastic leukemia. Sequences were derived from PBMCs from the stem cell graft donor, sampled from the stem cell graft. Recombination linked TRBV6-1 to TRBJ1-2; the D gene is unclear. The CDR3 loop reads CASRKQHTATLVGYTF. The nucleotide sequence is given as TGTGCCAGCAGGAAACAACATACAGCGACGTTAGTTGGCTACACCTTC.